These 13 T cell receptor beta chains were sequenced from one sample in a study of T cell changes during pregnancy in multiple sclerosis. Profiled with immunoSEQ multiplex PCR; TCRdb holds only in-frame clones, not every one. This table has 40,000 to 60,000 clones, around 93% appearing once. The sample consisted of CD8+ T cells from peripheral blood mononuclear cells, taken in the second trimester of pregnancy. The receptors were sampled from a female donor with multiple sclerosis, enrolled in a pregnancy study.

This rearrangement joins TRBV30 to TRBJ1-2; D not resolved. V was shortened by 3 bases and J by 4 bases, with 6 bases between the two germline ends. This CDR3 comprises 11 residues. The germline V gene has CDR1 GTSNPN and CDR2 SVGIG (reference sequence). CDR3 region: CAWRRGYGYTF. CDR3 sequence (DNA): TGTGCCTGGAGGCGGGGCTATGGCTACACCTTC.

This chain connects TRBV19 to TRBJ1-1; TRBD1 is a possible D gene (5 bases). The CDR3 is made up of 18 amino acids. Trimming pared 5 bases from V and 6 bases from J, leaving 28 bases between. Per the germline V gene, CDR1 is LNHDA and CDR2 is SQIVND (reference sequence). CDR3 nucleotide sequence: TGTGCCAGTAGTGCTCTCCAGGGATCCCCCCCGTTCACACCTGAAGCTTTCTTT. Translation: CASSALQGSPPFTPEAFF.

This clone has just one count. The CDR3 DNA reads TGTGCCAGCAGCCAAGAAGAGGACAGGCTCTATGGCTACACCTTC. Protein sequence: CASSQEEDRLYGYTF. The J gene is TRBJ1-2, the V gene TRBV4-2, with 7 nucleotides matching TRBD1. With V trimmed by 0 bases and J by 4 bases, 5 bases remained unmatched. Germline V gives CDR1 LGHNA, CDR2 YNFKEQ. The length of the CDR3 is 15 residues.

This rearrangement joins TRBV7-2 to TRBJ2-5; TRBD2 matches at 7 bases. CDR1 and CDR2 from the germline V gene are SGHTA and FQGNSA. V gave up 10 bases and J gave up 4 bases; unmatched junction bases: 9. The CDR3 spans 13 residues. The CDR3 loop is CATRTSLGETQYF. The CDR3 nucleotides read TGTGCCACCCGGACTAGTTTAGGAGAGACCCAGTACTTC.

The chain carries TRBV9 and TRBJ2-1, with TRBD2 matching over 8 bases. CDR1 SGDLS and CDR2 YYNGEE come from the germline V gene. V lost 0 bases to trimming and J lost 6 bases; unmatched junction nucleotides: 5. This CDR3 contains 15 residues. The CDR3 nucleotides read TGTGCCAGCAGCGTAGGAATTGGGACTAGCAATGAGCAGTTCTTC. Translating it yields CASSVGIGTSNEQFF.

The table lists this clone with a few counts. V usage is TRBV9 and J usage is TRBJ2-7, with 7 bases fitting TRBD1. The CDR3 is 13 amino acids. The germline CDR1 and CDR2 sequences are SGDLS and YYNGEE. The V and J ends lost 4 bases and 0 bases, in that order; junction bases with no gene match: 1. The CDR3 loop reads CASSRTGSYEQYF. The DNA for the CDR3 is TGTGCCAGCAGCCGGACAGGCTCCTACGAGCAGTACTTC. Filled out from reference TRBV9 and TRBJ2-7, the complete variable domain reads DSGVTQTPKHLITATGQRVTLRCSPRSGDLSVYWYQQSLDQGLQFLIQYYNGEERAKGNILERFSAQQFPDLHSELNLSSLELGDSALYFCASSRTGSYEQYFGPGTRLTVT.

At least ten counts were recorded for this clone. The chain couples TRBV7-6 to TRBJ2-7, with D tentatively TRBD1 (5 bases). This CDR3 has 13 residues. The germline V gene has CDR1 SGHVS and CDR2 FNYEAQ. V lost 1 base to trimming and J lost 6 bases, with 10 bases between them. The CDR3 reads CASSLVQGLEQYF. DNA for the CDR3: TGTGCCAGCAGCTTAGTTCAGGGCCTCGAGCAGTACTTC.

CDR3 sequence (DNA): TGTGCCAGCAGCTTAAGGGAGGCGACTAACTATGGCTACACCTTC. This codes for CASSLREATNYGYTF. The chain combines TRBV5-8 with TRBJ1-2, with unresolved D. The germline gives CDR1 SGHTS, CDR2 YDEGEE. The CDR3 totals 15 residues. V shed 2 bases and J shed 0 bases, with 11 bases lying between them.

The CDR3 sequence: CASSSGGREKLFF. Here the CDR3 DNA reads TGTGCCAGCAGTTCAGGGGGTAGGGAAAAACTGTTTTTT. This sequence joins TRBV6-5 and TRBJ1-4; TRBD1 matches at 7 bases. This CDR3 comprises 13 residues. CDR1 is MNHEY and CDR2 is SVGAGI in the germline V gene. After removal of 4 bases from V and 8 bases from J, the junction contained 4 bases not matched to a gene.

The gene calls are TRBV7-9 and TRBJ2-5; TRBD1 aligns across 10 bases. The CDR3 is made up of 14 amino acids. J gave up 7 bases and V 5 bases, and 7 bases lay outside the gene matches. CDR1 and CDR2 (germline): SEHNR, FQNEAQ (reference sequence). The CDR3 nucleotides read TGTGCCAGCAGCGAATGGACAGGGGGAGGGACCCAGTACTTC. Protein product: CASSEWTGGGTQYF.

V is TRBV6-5 and J is TRBJ2-7, with TRBD2 identical over 11 bases. V trimming: 9 bases; J trimming: 2 bases; junction bases outside the gene matches: 3. CDR1 and CDR2 (germline): MNHEY, SVGAGI. The CDR3 totals 13 residues. CDR3 sequence: CARLAGGTYEQYF. In DNA form, the CDR3 reads TGTGCCAGGCTAGCGGGGGGTACCTACGAGCAGTACTTC.

CDR3: CASSVTGTVGTEAFF. CDR3 DNA: TGTGCCAGCAGCGTAACAGGGACAGTAGGCACTGAAGCTTTCTTT. The J gene is TRBJ1-1, the V gene TRBV9, with 7 bases matching TRBD1. The CDR3 is 15 amino acids. V gave up 1 base and J gave up 4 bases; unmatched junction bases: 7. Per the germline V gene, CDR1 is SGDLS and CDR2 is YYNGEE. Complete variable domain (other parts from reference TRBV9 and TRBJ1-1): DSGVTQTPKHLITATGQRVTLRCSPRSGDLSVYWYQQSLDQGLQFLIQYYNGEERAKGNILERFSAQQFPDLHSELNLSSLELGDSALYFCASSVTGTVGTEAFFGQGTRLTVV.

The chain uses TRBV9 and TRBJ1-5; no definite D call. From germline, CDR1 is SGDLS and CDR2 YYNGEE. V was cut by 2 bases and J by 1 base, with 7 bases left in between. The CDR3 runs to 14 residues. CDR3 in amino acids: CASSVGGSNQPQHF. The CDR3 bases are TGTGCCAGCAGCGTCGGAGGGAGCAATCAGCCCCAGCATTTT.